Sequencing of this TCR beta chain was carried out in a study of OX40 agonist ivuxolimab in advanced cancers. As for the study in general: All patients had ivuxolimab intravenously every 2 weeks at 0.01 to 10 mg/kg. Eligibility admitted prior anti-PD-1, anti-PD-L1 or anti-CTLA-4 therapy; around 38% had some.

Systemic immunosuppression or a history of autoimmune disease excluded patients. Data came from immunoSEQ multiplex PCR; TCRdb stores just in-frame clones and leaves some out. Among tens of thousands of clones listed, 80% to 90% were seen once. The CDR3 is 13 residues long. The specimen comprised CD4+ or CD8+ T cells sorted from blood, sampled in a trial of the OX40 agonist ivuxolimab. The receptor comes from an adult with an advanced solid tumor such as melanoma, head and neck, liver or kidney cancer. V gene TRBV21-1 combines with J gene TRBJ1-2. TRBV21-1 is reported as a pseudogene. The CDR3 sequence: CASSQRTAHGYTF. In DNA, the CDR3 is TGTGCCAGCAGCCAGAGGACGGCGCATGGCTACACCTTC.